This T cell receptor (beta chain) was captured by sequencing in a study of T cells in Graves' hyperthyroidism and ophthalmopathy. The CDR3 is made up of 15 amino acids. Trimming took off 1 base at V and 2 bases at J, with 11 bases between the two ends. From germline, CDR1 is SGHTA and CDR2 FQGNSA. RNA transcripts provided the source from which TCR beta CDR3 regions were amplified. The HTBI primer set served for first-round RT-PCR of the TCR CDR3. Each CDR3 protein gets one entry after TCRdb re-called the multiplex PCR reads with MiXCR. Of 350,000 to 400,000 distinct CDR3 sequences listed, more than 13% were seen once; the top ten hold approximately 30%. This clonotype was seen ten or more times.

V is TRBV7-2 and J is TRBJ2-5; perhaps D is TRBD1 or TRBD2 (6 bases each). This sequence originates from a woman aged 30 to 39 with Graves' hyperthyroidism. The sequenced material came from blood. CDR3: CASSLERRGQETQYF. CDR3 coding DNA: TGTGCCAGCAGCTTAGAGCGGAGGGGGCAAGAGACCCAGTACTTC.